This TCR beta chain was profiled in a study of response to subunit inactivated influenza vaccine. TCRdb processed the RT-PCR reads anew with MiXCR; each CDR3 protein has one entry. Counted here are about 520,000 distinct CDR3 sequences, less than 7.5% occurring once; the ten biggest clones make up around 12%. Concerning this clonotype: Its antigen is undetermined.

The study's findings and limits: The authors suggested that every seasonal influenza vaccination recruits few new T cells.

This TCR was recovered from a man aged 50 to 69 who received an inactivated influenza vaccine. Sequenced here: PBMCs from blood, sampled 23 months after vaccination.

In DNA form, the CDR3 reads TGTGCCAGCAGCTTAGTACTTATGGGACTAGCTTTGGGTGAGCAGTACTTC. It translates to CASSLVLMGLALGEQYF. The chain employs TRBV7-2 and TRBJ2-7; 9 bases align to TRBD2. This CDR3 contains 17 residues. Per germline, CDR1 SGHTA and CDR2 FQGNSA. Losses at the gene ends were 1 base for V and 7 bases for J; bases not matched to a gene: 14.